Presented here are 22 T cell receptor beta chains from one specimen sequenced in a study of long-term antiretroviral therapy in people with HIV. The assay used was immunoSEQ (version v3.0), run at survey level. The protocol was immunoSEQ multiplex PCR, while the TCRdb copy is restricted to in-frame clones and leaves out a portion. In the table there are under 15,000 clones, approximately 88% of which are singletons. The source was unsorted PBMCs, collected 6.2 years after starting antiretroviral therapy. These receptor sequences come from a middle-aged man with HIV.

This chain links TRBV29-1 with TRBJ2-7; no reliable D call. Germline V gene lookup returns CDR1 SQVTM and CDR2 ANQGSEA. The ends were cut back, 2 bases at V and 7 bases at J, with 12 bases in the middle. The CDR3 totals 12 residues. The CDR3 DNA reads TGCAGCGTTGAATCCGTGGGGTATGAGCAGTACTTC. Translation: CSVESVGYEQYF.

The chain has TRBV28 and TRBJ1-2, with D hard to call. The CDR3 loop spans 13 amino acids. In germline, CDR1 is MDHEN, CDR2 SYDVKM. Trimming pared 6 bases from V and 5 bases from J, leaving 13 bases between. The CDR3 loop reads CASSPAGLYGYTF. CDR3 coding DNA: TGTGCCAGCAGCCCGGCAGGCCTGTATGGCTACACCTTC.

The chain uses TRBV30 and TRBJ2-7; perhaps TRBD1 as D (5 bases). V was shortened by 4 bases and J by 2 bases, with 9 bases between the two germline ends. This CDR3 region has 12 residues. Germline V gene sequence: CDR1 GTSNPN, CDR2 SVGIG (reference sequence). The CDR3 protein is CAWIQGTYEQYF. DNA for the CDR3: TGTGCCTGGATCCAGGGAACCTACGAGCAGTACTTC.

V gene TRBV7-3 combines with J gene TRBJ2-3; possibly TRBD2 for D (6 bases). This CDR3 is 14 amino acids long. The germline V gene has CDR1 SGHTA and CDR2 FQGTGA. Trimming cost V 4 bases and J 2 bases, with 10 bases left between them. The DNA for the CDR3 is TGTGCCAGCAGCTCGGGACTCTACACAGATACGCAGTATTTT. This sequence encodes CASSSGLYTDTQYF.

The chain links TRBV6-5 to TRBJ1-2; D possibly corresponds to TRBD1 (5 bases). Germline values: CDR1 MNHEY, CDR2 SVGAGI. Trimming took 6 bases from V and 3 from J, leaving 11 bases between them. This CDR3 comprises 13 residues. The CDR3 nucleotides read TGTGCCAGCAGACAAGGACATCACTATGGCTACACCTTC. Protein: CASRQGHHYGYTF.

Only one count was recorded for this clone. This chain joins TRBV6-6 and TRBJ2-3; D ambiguous. CDR3 length equals 15 residues. Per the germline V gene, CDR1 is MNHNY and CDR2 is SVGAGI (reference sequence). V lost 3 bases and J 0 bases, leaving 10 bases between the germline ends. The CDR3 bases are TGTGCCAGCAGTTATGGCCGGGCTAGCACAGATACGCAGTATTTT. It yields the protein CASSYGRASTDTQYF.

V and J are TRBV4-3 and TRBJ2-1, with 14 bases identical to TRBD2. This CDR3 spans 15 amino acids. The J segment lost 9 bases and the V segment lost 4 bases, leaving 5 bases of the junction unmatched. CDR1 and CDR2 (germline): LGHNA, YSLEER. DNA for the CDR3: TGCGCCAGCAGCCTCGGACTAGCGGGAGGTATTGAGCAGTTCTTC. Protein: CASSLGLAGGIEQFF.

This rearrangement joins TRBV4-3 to TRBJ2-7; 8 bases align to TRBD1. From germline, CDR1 is LGHNA and CDR2 YSLEER. V shed 0 bases and J 2 bases; nucleotides not matched to a gene: 9. The CDR3 runs to 17 residues. CDR3 sequence reads: CASSQDIPRGLTYEQYF. CDR3 sequence (DNA): TGCGCCAGCAGCCAAGATATCCCCAGGGGGCTTACCTACGAGCAGTACTTC.

The rearrangement links TRBV7-3 to TRBJ2-2; TRBD1 aligns across 9 bases. Germline trimming cut 5 bases from V and 3 bases from J; bases unmatched to any gene: 7. The CDR3 is made up of 16 amino acids. Germline V gene lookup returns CDR1 SGHTA and CDR2 FQGTGA. The CDR3 nucleotides read TGTGCCAGCAGCGCCGGGACAGGGTCGTACACCGGGGAGCTGTTTTTT. It translates to CASSAGTGSYTGELFF. Drawing the rest from reference TRBV7-3 and TRBJ2-2, the complete variable domain is GAGVSQTPSNKVTEKGKYVELRCDPISGHTALYWYRQSLGQGPEFLIYFQGTGAADDSGLPNDRFFAVRPEGSVSTLKIQRTERGDSAVYLCASSAGTGSYTGELFFGEGSRLTVL.

The chain employs TRBV11-2 and TRBJ1-5, with D possibly TRBD1 on 5 matching bases. Trimming stripped 0 bases from V and 6 bases from J, with 12 bases between. The CDR3 is 15 amino acids. CDR1 is SGHAT, CDR2 FQNNGV, per germline. The CDR3: CASSLDGARGQPQHF. The CDR3 DNA reads as TGTGCCAGCAGCTTAGATGGGGCGCGAGGTCAGCCCCAGCATTTT.

This sequence joins TRBV28 and TRBJ1-1; D is possibly TRBD1 (5 bases). Trimming took off 6 bases at V and 10 bases at J, with 21 bases between the two ends. There are 14 residues in the CDR3. CDR1 is MDHEN, CDR2 SYDVKM, per germline. CDR3 nucleotide sequence: TGTGCCAGCAGACCTACCTCAATAATAGGGGTAGCTTTCTTT. The encoded protein is CASRPTSIIGVAFF.

The rearrangement joins TRBV4-2 to TRBJ1-1; no reliable D call. Germline CDR1 LGHNA, CDR2 YNFKEQ. Trimming cost V 5 bases and J 2 bases, with 21 bases left between them. This CDR3 has 17 amino acids. CDR3 in DNA: TGTGCCAGCAGCATCGGTCGTGCAGCCGGCATTAACACTGAAGCTTTCTTT. Translated, it gives CASSIGRAAGINTEAFF.

This rearrangement joins TRBV9 to TRBJ2-2; D not certain. In germline, CDR1 is SGDLS, CDR2 YYNGEE. The CDR3 runs 15 residues. The V and J ends lost 0 bases and 1 base respectively, with 7 bases between them. The CDR3 sequence is CASSVEALNTGELFF. The CDR3 DNA is TGTGCCAGCAGCGTAGAGGCACTGAACACCGGGGAGCTGTTTTTT.

The chain uses TRBV7-3 and TRBJ2-1; the D is unclear. Germline V lookup: CDR1 SGHTA, CDR2 FQGTGA. Deletions cut 3 bases from V and 2 bases from J, with 14 bases between. The CDR3 contains 16 residues. CDR3 in amino acids: CASSFSVAPTYNEQFF. CDR3 in DNA: TGTGCCAGCAGCTTTAGTGTCGCCCCGACCTACAATGAGCAGTTCTTC. The full variable domain, rest sourced from reference TRBV7-3 and TRBJ2-1, is GAGVSQTPSNKVTEKGKYVELRCDPISGHTALYWYRQSLGQGPEFLIYFQGTGAADDSGLPNDRFFAVRPEGSVSTLKIQRTERGDSAVYLCASSFSVAPTYNEQFFGPGTRLTVL.

The chain has TRBV7-9 and TRBJ2-7; 8 nucleotides match TRBD2. The CDR3 contains 16 residues. Looked up from germline, CDR1 is SEHNR and CDR2 is FQNEAQ (reference sequence). With 1 base clipped from V and 2 bases from J, the junction kept 7 bases outside the gene matches. CDR3 DNA sequence: TGTGCCAGCAGCTTAGTTACCCTAGCGGGTGCCTACGAGCAGTACTTC. The encoded protein is CASSLVTLAGAYEQYF. Full variable domain (rest looked up from reference TRBV7-9 and TRBJ2-7): DTGVSQNPRHKITKRGQNVTFRCDPISEHNRLYWYRQTLGQGPEFLTYFQNEAQLEKSRLLSDRFSAERPKGSFSTLEIQRTEQGDSAMYLCASSLVTLAGAYEQYFGPGTRLTVT.

V is TRBV28 and J is TRBJ2-4; the match to TRBD1 covers 9 bases. The CDR3 contains 16 residues. V was pared by 7 bases and J by 0 bases, with 7 bases of the junction left unmatched. Per germline, CDR1 MDHEN and CDR2 SYDVKM. CDR3 sequence reads: CASNLQGASAKNIQYF. CDR3 nucleotides: TGTGCCAGCAACTTACAGGGGGCCTCAGCCAAAAACATTCAGTACTTC.

The chain uses TRBV28 and TRBJ2-1, with 9 positions matching TRBD2. The CDR3 extends over 15 amino acids. The germline V gene has CDR1 MDHEN and CDR2 SYDVKM. V was pared by 6 bases and J by 7 bases, with 10 bases of the junction left unmatched. The CDR3 reads CASSMSGRRRNEQFF. The CDR3 DNA reads TGTGCCAGCAGCATGAGCGGGAGGAGGCGAAATGAGCAGTTCTTC.

This sequence joins TRBV6-1 and TRBJ1-2; D gene unclear. This CDR3 region has 13 residues. The germline V gene has CDR1 MNHNS and CDR2 SASEGT. Trimming cost V 1 base and J 5 bases, with 8 bases left between them. The CDR3 DNA follows: TGTGCCAGCAGTGAAGATCGCGGGTATGGCTACACCTTC. As protein: CASSEDRGYGYTF.

The J gene is TRBJ2-1, the V gene TRBV9; D might be TRBD1 (5 bases). The CDR3 is made up of 16 amino acids. V lost 0 bases, J lost 2 bases, and 12 bases lay in between. CDR1 is SGDLS, CDR2 YYNGEE, per germline. The CDR3 is CASSVEPQGPYNEQFF. CDR3 DNA sequence: TGTGCCAGCAGCGTAGAACCGCAGGGCCCCTACAATGAGCAGTTCTTC.

This clone occurred once. The CDR3 spells CASSSVGNQPQHF. CDR3 bases: TGTGCCAGCAGCTCTGTGGGAAATCAGCCCCAGCATTTT. The chain recombines TRBV5-6 with TRBJ1-5; no clear D gene. V was shortened by 3 bases and J by 4 bases, with 8 bases between the two germline ends. The CDR3 is made up of 13 amino acids. Germline V gene data show CDR1 as SGHDT and CDR2 as YYEEEE.

The chain carries TRBV12-5 and TRBJ1-2; 8 nucleotides line up with TRBD1. This CDR3 has 13 amino acids. J gave up 6 bases and V 6 bases, and 6 bases lay outside the gene matches. Per the germline V gene, CDR1 is LGHNT and CDR2 is FRNRAP. The CDR3 reads CASGVTGADGYTF. CDR3 in DNA: TGTGCTAGTGGAGTGACAGGGGCGGATGGCTACACCTTC.

The chain carries TRBV14 and TRBJ2-7; D uncertain. The CDR3 spans 12 residues. V lost 1 base and J lost 2, with 3 bases in between. The germline gives CDR1 SGHDN, CDR2 FVKESK. CDR3 sequence (DNA): TGTGCCAGCAGCCAAGTCCCCTACGAGCAGTACTTC. Translated: CASSQVPYEQYF.